Shown below are 26 T cell receptor beta chains from a single sample sequenced in a study of glioma-infiltrating T cells. Amplification of TCR alpha and beta CDR3 regions from RNA used iRepertoire nested multiplex PCR. TCRdb re-analysed the multiplex PCR reads in MiXCR, keeping a single row per CDR3 protein. The table includes about 190,000 distinct CDR3 sequences, 30% to 40% detected once. The sample comprised glioma tissue, nonneoplastic brain tissue, or PBMCs (not recorded which). Receptor source: a human donor with low-grade glioma or glioblastoma, undergoing nonglioma brain surgery, or in good health (not recorded which).

Comments on this clonotype: The junction differs from germline at one of its ends, possibly a read error. V is TRBV27 and J is TRBJ2-7; the D is unclear. The V gene's germline CDR1 is MNHEY and CDR2 SMNVEV (reference sequence). The CDR3 sequence is 15 residues long. The CDR3 here is CACSPSGTLRYEQYF. The CDR3 DNA follows: TGTGCCTGCAGTCCGTCCGGTACACTTCGCTACGAGCAGTACTTC.

The rearrangement uses TRBV12-3 or TRBV12-4 and TRBJ1-1; no reliable D call. The CDR3 runs 14 residues. The germline V and J ends were trimmed by 6 bases and 5 bases, with 16 bases remaining between them. The CDR3 spells CASSPERGWTEAFF. The CDR3 region has the DNA TGTGCCAGCAGCCCCGAGCGCGGGTGGACTGAAGCTTTCTTT.

This clonotype was counted at least ten times. The rearrangement links TRBV28 to TRBJ2-5; no reliable D call. Trimming took off 3 bases at V and 3 bases at J, with 8 bases between the two ends. The CDR3 consists of 13 residues. Germline-derived CDR1 and CDR2 are MDHEN and SYDVKM. CDR3 loop: CASSFPLEETQYF. CDR3 coding DNA: TGTGCCAGCAGTTTCCCCTTGGAAGAGACCCAGTACTTC.

This chain links TRBV27 with TRBJ2-1, with TRBD2 matching over 12 bases. Per the germline V gene, CDR1 is MNHEY and CDR2 is SMNVEV (reference sequence). This CDR3 is 21 amino acids long. The V segment lost 5 bases and the J segment 1 base; nucleotides outside the gene matches: 18. In nucleotides, the CDR3 is TGTGCCAGCAGTGCTAGCACTCGGGGACTAGCGGGCCGTAGGTCCTACAATGAGCAGTTCTTC. Translating it yields CASSASTRGLAGRRSYNEQFF.

This clonotype came up many times. The chain links TRBV20-1 to TRBJ2-5; unclear D gene. The CDR3 is made up of 13 amino acids. From germline, CDR1 is DFQATT and CDR2 SNEGSKA (reference sequence). The V gene lost 3 bases and the J gene lost 2 bases, with 10 bases spanning the gap. The CDR3 bases are TGCAGTGCTAGGGAGCCTGTTCAAGAGACCCAGTACTTC. It codes for CSAREPVQETQYF.

Regarding this clonotype: One junction end does not reproduce the germline sequence, and a read error may be involved. The CDR3, as DNA: TGCGCCTGCAGTTTGGTAGCCTCCATGGTAGGAGAACTGTTTTTT. This gives the protein CACSLVASMVGELFF. This rearrangement joins TRBV5-1 to TRBJ1-4; no clear D. Germline V gene sequence: CDR1 SGHRS, CDR2 YFSETQ. The CDR3 length is 15 residues.

As concerns this clonotype: A much larger clone differs from this one at a single base, so this may be a read error. The chain links TRBV29-1 to TRBJ1-5; 7 nucleotides agree with TRBD1. J lost 4 bases, V lost 8 bases, and 11 bases had no gene match. The CDR3 sequence is 14 residues long. CDR1 is SQVTM and CDR2 is ANQGSEA in the germline V gene. CDR3 protein: CSISLGQANQPQHF. The CDR3 bases are TGCAGCATTTCTCTTGGACAGGCAAATCAGCCCCAGCATTTT.

This clonotype was counted at least ten times. This chain connects TRBV27 to TRBJ2-3; 12 nucleotides match TRBD2. V was clipped by 7 bases and J by 4 bases; unmatched bases: 12. CDR1 is MNHEY, CDR2 SMNVEV, per germline (reference sequence). This CDR3 has 17 residues. CDR3 region: CASTSGGTSGSPDTQYF. In nucleotides, the CDR3 is TGTGCCAGCACCTCCGGAGGGACTAGCGGGTCCCCAGATACGCAGTATTTT.

This clonotype was seen a few times. The CDR3 region has the DNA TGTGCCAGCAGTCCCCCCCCCCAGTCCAATGAGCAGTTCTTC. This translates into CASSPPPQSNEQFF. The chain employs TRBV12-3 or TRBV12-4 and TRBJ2-1; no clear D. The CDR3 has 14 amino acids. Trimming shortened V by 5 bases and J by 6 bases, and 14 bases separated the two germline ends.

This clonotype was found many times. The rearrangement uses TRBV4-1 and TRBJ2-3; D is undetermined. Between the trimmed V and J ends, which lost 0 bases and 5 bases, there was a span of 6 bases. Germline V lookup: CDR1 MGHRA, CDR2 YSYEKL. The CDR3 is 13 amino acids. The CDR3 DNA is TGCGCCAGCAGCCAAGATAAGGAAGATACGCAGTATTTT. Translation gives CASSQDKEDTQYF.

This clonotype has a count of ten or more. The chain has TRBV4-1 and TRBJ1-2; D ambiguous. The V end lost 3 bases, the J end lost 8 bases, and 19 bases lay between the germline ends. The CDR3 is 15 residues long. CDR1 and CDR2 (germline): MGHRA, YSYEKL. CDR3 coding DNA: TGCGCCAGCAGCCAGTCGGCGACACCGGGGTTGGGCTACACCTTC. Amino acids: CASSQSATPGLGYTF.

This clonotype was recorded only once. The rearrangement uses TRBV6-1 and TRBJ1-1; D unclear. Trimming took off 0 bases at V and 5 bases at J, with 10 bases between the two ends. The CDR3 consists of 14 residues. CDR1 is MNHNS, CDR2 SASEGT, per germline. The CDR3 bases are TGTGCCAGCAGTGAAGCCATCGGAGGGACTGAAGCTTTCTTT. This gives the protein CASSEAIGGTEAFF.

The chain links TRBV12-3 or TRBV12-4 to TRBJ1-2, with a tentative D call TRBD1 (6 bases). The length of the CDR3 is 13 residues. Trimming pared 6 bases from V and 3 bases from J, leaving 11 bases between. The CDR3 DNA reads TGTGCCAGCAGCTCAAGGGGGGACTATGGCTACACCTTC. This translates into CASSSRGDYGYTF.

In this sample, this clonotype turned up many times. The chain couples TRBV18 to TRBJ2-7; tentatively, D is TRBD1 or TRBD2 (6 bases each). The CDR3 extends over 16 amino acids. CDR1 is KGHSH, CDR2 LQKENI, per germline. The V and J ends lost 6 bases and 0 bases respectively, with 18 bases between them. In nucleotides, the CDR3 is TGTGCCAGCTCTCTACCAAGAGGGGGGATCTCCTACGAGCAGTACTTC. Its translation: CASSLPRGGISYEQYF.

Concerning this clonotype: A junction end diverges from the germline sequence, so it may reflect a read error. J is TRBJ2-2 and V is TRBV3-1; D not certain. CDR3 length: 13 residues. Germline loops: CDR1 LGHDT, CDR2 YNNKEL (reference sequence). The CDR3 DNA is TGTGCCAACAGCCACAGAATACCCGGGGAGCTGTTTTTT. Translated, it gives CANSHRIPGELFF.

The chain couples TRBV30 to TRBJ2-1; no clear D. V was shortened by 0 bases and J by 9 bases, with 15 bases between the two germline ends. Per germline, CDR1 GTSNPN and CDR2 SVGIG (reference sequence). The CDR3 contains 14 residues. The CDR3 nucleotides are TGTGCCTGGAGTGTAAGCTCTGGGTGGGGTGAGCAGTTCTTC. The encoded protein is CAWSVSSGWGEQFF.

In its sample, this clonotype was seen a few times. The chain joins TRBV4-1 to TRBJ2-3, with TRBD2 identical over 11 bases. V dropped 0 bases and J dropped 1; count of bases not matched to a gene: 3. From germline, CDR1 is MGHRA and CDR2 YSYEKL. The length of the CDR3 is 17 residues. The CDR3 is CASSQELAGEGTDTQYF. CDR3 bases: TGCGCCAGCAGCCAAGAACTAGCGGGAGAGGGCACAGATACGCAGTATTTT.

This clonotype showed up many times. The chain links TRBV4-1 to TRBJ2-1, with 12 bases lining up with TRBD2. This CDR3 is 19 amino acids long. V shed 2 bases, J shed 3 bases, and the junction held 11 bases outside the gene matches. The germline V gene encodes CDR1 MGHRA and CDR2 YSYEKL. The chain's CDR3 is CASSQPTLTSGRIYNEQFF. The CDR3 coding sequence is TGCGCCAGCAGCCAACCCACCCTGACTAGCGGGAGAATCTACAATGAGCAGTTCTTC.

This clonotype was seen ten or more times. The chain's CDR3 is CASSQDLRGATMNTEAFF. CDR3 nucleotide sequence: TGTGCCAGCAGCCAAGATCTGCGGGGGGCTACCATGAACACTGAAGCTTTCTTT. V usage is TRBV3-1 and J usage is TRBJ1-1; tentatively, D is TRBD1 (6 bases). The germline V gene has CDR1 LGHDT and CDR2 YNNKEL (reference sequence). The CDR3 sequence is 18 residues long. With 0 bases removed from V and 0 bases from J, the gap between germline ends came to 17 bases. The variable domain in full, with the rest retrieved from reference TRBV3-1 and TRBJ1-1, is DTAVSQTPKYLVTQMGNDKSIKCEQNLGHDTMYWYKQDSKKFLKIMFSYNNKELIINETVPNRFSPKSPDKAHLNLHINSLELGDSAVYFCASSQDLRGATMNTEAFFGQGTRLTVV.

As concerns this clonotype: A read error may account for a junction end that differs from germline. The chain combines TRBV28 with TRBJ2-7; D is uncertain. Germline-derived CDR1 and CDR2 are MDHEN and SYDVKM. This CDR3 is 15 amino acids long. This CDR3 reads CASQPRYADSYEHYF. The CDR3 nucleotides are TGTGCCAGTCAGCCCCGGTACGCAGATTCCTACGAGCACTACTTC.

This clonotype was seen ten or more times. This rearrangement joins TRBV20-1 to TRBJ2-1, with 12 bases lining up with TRBD2. Germline values: CDR1 DFQATT, CDR2 SNEGSKA (reference sequence). V was clipped by 1 base and J by 1 base; unmatched bases: 11. CDR3 length: 19 amino acids. CDR3 residues: CSARVSRLAGGESYNEQFF. For the CDR3, the DNA is TGCAGTGCTAGAGTGTCCCGGCTAGCGGGAGGGGAATCCTACAATGAGCAGTTCTTC.

About this clonotype itself: Relative to the germline gene, one junction end is altered; a read error may explain this. The rearrangement uses TRBV27 and TRBJ2-7, with D possibly being TRBD2 (5 bases). The CDR3 is 14 amino acids. Germline V gene data show CDR1 as MNHEY and CDR2 as SMNVEV (reference sequence). DNA of the CDR3: TGTGCCAGCAGTTCCGGGGTTACCCCTTACGGGCAGTACTTC. It specifies CASSSGVTPYGQYF.

The sample holds many counts of this clonotype. The genes are TRBV6-1 and TRBJ1-5, with D perhaps matching TRBD1 (5 bases). V was cut by 6 bases and J by 0 bases, with 12 bases left in between. This CDR3 has 15 amino acids. Germline assignment: CDR1 MNHNS and CDR2 SASEGT. The CDR3 DNA is TGTGCCAGCAGAACGACAGCGGGTAGCAATCAGCCCCAGCATTTT. This gives the protein CASRTTAGSNQPQHF.

Points on this clonotype: A clone one base away is much larger, so this may be a read error. The gene calls are TRBV5-1 and TRBJ1-1, with 8 bases lining up with TRBD1. This CDR3 comprises 15 residues. Unmatched junction bases numbered 8, after V lost 4 bases and J lost 3 bases. CDR1 is SGHRS and CDR2 is YFSETQ in the germline V gene. The CDR3 region is CASSPRQGLYTEAFF. The CDR3 DNA follows: TGCGCCAGCAGCCCTCGACAGGGGCTGTACACTGAAGCTTTCTTT.

This clonotype was observed at least ten times. The genes are TRBV4-1 and TRBJ2-5, with D tentatively TRBD1 (6 bases). The V gene's germline CDR1 is MGHRA and CDR2 YSYEKL. There are 13 residues in the CDR3. V was trimmed by 3 bases and J by 5 bases, leaving 10 bases between them. The CDR3 DNA sequence: TGCGCCAGCAGCCAGGGGGCGCTTGAGACCCAGTACTTC. Protein: CASSQGALETQYF.

This clonotype has ten or more counts. This rearrangement joins TRBV6-1 to TRBJ2-7; 7 positions agree with TRBD2. This CDR3 region has 12 residues. With V trimmed by 6 bases and J by 6 bases, 5 bases remained unmatched. Germline CDR1 is MNHNS and CDR2 is SASEGT. The CDR3 spells CASSLPSGEQYF. The CDR3 nucleotides read TGTGCCAGCAGCCTCCCTAGCGGCGAGCAGTACTTC.